This T cell receptor beta chain came from a study of blood T cell repertoires in COVID-19. Profiled with immunoSEQ multiplex PCR; TCRdb holds only in-frame clones, not every one. Of some 110,000 clones in the sample, around 76% were seen once. Between the trimmed V and J ends, which lost 11 bases and 4 bases, there was a span of 17 bases. The germline CDR1 and CDR2 sequences are SNHLY and FYNNEI. CDR3 length: 14 residues. The gene calls are TRBV2 and TRBJ2-2, with TRBD2 as a possible D gene (7 bases). The clonotype originates from a woman in her sixties or seventies with acute or convalescent COVID-19. Sequencing input: peripheral blood. CDR3 in DNA: TGTGCCTCCAAGGGGGGGAGTACCACCGGGGAGCTGTTTTTT. This sequence encodes CASKGGSTTGELFF. The complete variable domain, with remaining parts taken from reference TRBV2 and TRBJ2-2, reads EPEVTQTPSHQVTQMGQEVILRCVPISNHLYFYWYRQILGQKVEFLVSFYNNEISEKSEIFDDQFSVERPDGSNFTLKIRSTKLEDSAMYFCASKGGSTTGELFFGEGSRLTVL.